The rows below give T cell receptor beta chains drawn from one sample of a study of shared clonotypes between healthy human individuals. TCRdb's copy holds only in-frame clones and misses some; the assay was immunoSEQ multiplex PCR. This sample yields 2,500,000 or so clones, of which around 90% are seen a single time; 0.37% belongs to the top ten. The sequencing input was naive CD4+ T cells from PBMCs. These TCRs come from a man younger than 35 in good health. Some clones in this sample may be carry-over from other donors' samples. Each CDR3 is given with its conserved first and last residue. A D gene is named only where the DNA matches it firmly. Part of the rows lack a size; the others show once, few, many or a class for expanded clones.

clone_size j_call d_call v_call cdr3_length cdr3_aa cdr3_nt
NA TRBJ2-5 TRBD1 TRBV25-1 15 CASSVRGRIRETQYF TGTGCCAGCAGTGTTAGGGGGCGAATTCGTGAGACCCAGTACTTC
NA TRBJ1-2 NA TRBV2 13 CASSDGSNYGYTF TGTGCCAGCTCGGACGGGTCTAACTATGGCTACACCTTC
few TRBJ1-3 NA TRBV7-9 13 CASSLISGIAIYF TGTGCCAGCAGCTTAATTTCGGGAATCGCCATATATTTT
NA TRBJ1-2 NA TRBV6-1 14 CASSEFSGSNGYTF TGTGCCAGCAGTGAATTTTCAGGATCCAATGGCTACACCTTC
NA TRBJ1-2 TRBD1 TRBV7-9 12 CASSWTGYGYTF TGTGCCAGCAGCTGGACAGGGTATGGCTACACCTTC
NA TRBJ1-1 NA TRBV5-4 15 CASSPLVLRNTEAFF TGTGCCAGCAGCCCCCTCGTACTCAGGAACACTGAAGCTTTCTTT
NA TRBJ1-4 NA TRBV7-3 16 CASSQGPPTTNEKLFF TGTGCCAGCAGCCAGGGACCTCCGACAACTAATGAAAAACTGTTTTTT
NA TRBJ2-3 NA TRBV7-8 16 CASSPLVGGAEDTQYF TGTGCCAGCAGCCCTTTGGTTGGCGGGGCAGAAGATACGCAGTATTTT
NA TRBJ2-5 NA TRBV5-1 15 CASSSPGPQGETQYF TGCGCCAGCAGCTCACCGGGCCCTCAGGGAGAGACCCAGTACTTC
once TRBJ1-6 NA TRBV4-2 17 CASSRLSQGRANSPLHF TGTGCCAGCAGCCGCCTTTCACAGGGAAGGGCTAATTCACCCCTCCACTTT
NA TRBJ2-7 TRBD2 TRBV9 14 CASSVGASGDEQYF TGTGCCAGCAGCGTAGGGGCTAGCGGTGACGAGCAGTACTTC
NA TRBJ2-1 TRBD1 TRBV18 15 CASSPGQSQYNEQFF TGTGCCAGCTCACCGGGACAGTCACAATACAATGAGCAGTTCTTC
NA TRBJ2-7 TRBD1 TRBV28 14 CASSGRDRGRFEYF TGTGCCAGCAGCGGCCGGGACAGGGGCCGGTTTGAGTACTTC
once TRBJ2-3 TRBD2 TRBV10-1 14 CASSLAGSSDTQYF TGCGCCAGCAGTCTAGCGGGAAGTTCAGATACGCAGTATTTT
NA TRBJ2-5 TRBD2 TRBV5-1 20 CASSLALLAGTVGSQETQYF TGCGCCAGCAGCTTGGCCTTACTAGCGGGAACAGTAGGATCACAAGAGACCCAGTACTTC
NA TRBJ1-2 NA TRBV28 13 CASSLVANYGYTF TGTGCCAGCAGTTTGGTAGCTAACTATGGCTACACCTTC
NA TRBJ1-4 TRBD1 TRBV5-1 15 CASSPPTGTNEKLFF TGCGCCAGCAGCCCGCCGACAGGGACTAATGAAAAACTGTTTTTT
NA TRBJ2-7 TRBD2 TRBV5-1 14 CASSLTSGGYEQYF TGCGCCAGCAGCCTTACTAGCGGGGGCTACGAGCAGTACTTC
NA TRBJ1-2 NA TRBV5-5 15 CASSPEGGIGAGYTF TGTGCCAGCAGCCCCGAAGGGGGTATCGGCGCTGGCTACACCTTC
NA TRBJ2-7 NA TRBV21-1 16 CASSQRSGGLDHEQYF TGTGCCAGCAGCCAAAGGAGTGGTGGGCTGGACCACGAGCAGTACTTC
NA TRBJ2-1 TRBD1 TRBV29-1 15 CSVLHPGQGDNEQFF TGCAGCGTTCTTCATCCGGGACAGGGCGACAATGAGCAGTTCTTC
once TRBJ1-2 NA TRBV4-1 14 CASSRTRQVYGYTF TGCGCCAGCAGCCGTACCAGACAGGTTTATGGCTACACCTTC
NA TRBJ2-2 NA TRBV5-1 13 CASSLEATGELFF TGCGCCAGCAGCTTGGAGGCCACCGGGGAGCTGTTTTTT
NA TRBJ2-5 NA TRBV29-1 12 CSVEDRGGTQYF TGCAGCGTTGAAGACCGCGGCGGGACCCAGTACTTC
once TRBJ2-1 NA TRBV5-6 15 CASSPLRGLANEQFF TGTGCCAGCAGCCCTCTAAGAGGGCTGGCAAATGAGCAGTTCTTC
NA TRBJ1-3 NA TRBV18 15 CASSLQGFGGNTIYF TGTGCCAGCTCACTACAGGGTTTTGGTGGAAACACCATATATTTT
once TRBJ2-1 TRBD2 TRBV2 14 CASSKLAVGDEQFF TGTGCCAGCAGTAAGCTAGCGGTGGGGGATGAGCAGTTCTTC
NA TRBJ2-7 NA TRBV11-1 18 CASSYTEWGHPSSYEQYF TGTGCCAGCAGCTACACAGAGTGGGGACATCCGAGCTCCTACGAGCAGTACTTC
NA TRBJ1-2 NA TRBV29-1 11 CSVDTSSGYTF TGCAGCGTTGATACTTCGTCGGGCTACACCTTC
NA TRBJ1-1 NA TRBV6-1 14 CASSGPLINTEAFF TGTGCCAGCAGTGGACCACTTATAAACACTGAAGCTTTCTTT
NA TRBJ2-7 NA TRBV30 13 CAWAWRGRYEQYF TGTGCCTGGGCGTGGCGGGGACGTTACGAGCAGTACTTC
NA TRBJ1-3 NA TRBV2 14 CASSVLGGRNTIYF TGTGCCAGCAGTGTACTGGGGGGTAGAAACACCATATATTTT
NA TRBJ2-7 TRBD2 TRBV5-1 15 CASSFGTSGRYEQYF TGCGCCAGCAGCTTCGGGACTAGCGGGCGCTACGAGCAGTACTTC
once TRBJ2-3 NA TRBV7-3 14 CASSWNGGTDTQYF TGTGCCAGCAGCTGGAACGGGGGTACAGATACGCAGTATTTT
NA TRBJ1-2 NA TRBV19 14 CASSIRGAEVGYTF TGTGCCAGTAGTATACGGGGCGCGGAAGTCGGCTACACCTTC
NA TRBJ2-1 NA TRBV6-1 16 CASSALARISYNEQFF TGTGCCAGCAGTGCACTAGCAAGGATTTCCTACAATGAGCAGTTCTTC
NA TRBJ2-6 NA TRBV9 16 CASSADILSGANVLTF TGTGCCAGCAGCGCGGACATCCTCTCTGGGGCCAACGTCCTGACTTTC
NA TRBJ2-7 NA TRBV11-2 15 CASSSGTLYSYEQYF TGTGCCAGCAGCTCCGGGACACTATATTCCTACGAGCAGTACTTC
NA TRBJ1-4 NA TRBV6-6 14 CASSRYRDNEKLFF TGTGCCAGCAGTCGCTACAGGGACAATGAAAAACTGTTTTTT
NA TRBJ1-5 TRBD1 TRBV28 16 CASSPLTRGANQPQHF TGTGCCAGCAGTCCCTTAACCAGGGGGGCGAATCAGCCCCAGCATTTT
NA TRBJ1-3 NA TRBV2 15 CASSDRGTAWNTIYF TGTGCCAGCAGCGACCGGGGGACCGCATGGAACACCATATATTTT
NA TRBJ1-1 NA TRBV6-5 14 CASIPSTMNTEAFF TGTGCCAGCATTCCCAGTACCATGAACACTGAAGCTTTCTTT
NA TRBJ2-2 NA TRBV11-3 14 CASSSAVGTGELFF TGTGCCAGCAGCTCAGCGGTAGGCACCGGGGAGCTGTTTTTT
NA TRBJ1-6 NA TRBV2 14 CASSDTGRNSPLHF TGTGCCAGCAGTGACACAGGGCGAAATTCACCCCTCCACTTT
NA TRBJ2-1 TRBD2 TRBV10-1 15 CASSGSSGRRSEQFF TGCGCCAGCAGTGGGTCCAGCGGGAGGCGGAGTGAGCAGTTCTTC
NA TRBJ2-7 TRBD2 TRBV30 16 CAWSASVGRGEREQYF TGTGCCTGGAGCGCTTCGGTGGGCCGGGGGGAAAGGGAGCAGTACTTC
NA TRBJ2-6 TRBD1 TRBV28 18 CASNTIGQGVSGANVLTF TGTGCCAGCAATACCATAGGACAGGGGGTATCTGGGGCCAACGTCCTGACTTTC
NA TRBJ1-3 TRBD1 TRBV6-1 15 CASRPQGAGGNTIYF TGTGCCAGCAGGCCACAGGGGGCGGGTGGAAACACCATATATTTT
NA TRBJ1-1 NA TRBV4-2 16 CASSPRPAGGYTEAFF TGTGCCAGCAGCCCCCGGCCCGCAGGAGGTTATACTGAAGCTTTCTTT
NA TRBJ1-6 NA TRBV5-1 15 CASSFPYSYNSPLHF TGCGCCAGCAGCTTTCCCTATAGCTATAATTCACCCCTCCACTTT
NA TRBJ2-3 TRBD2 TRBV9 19 CASSVRPRITSGSADTQYF TGTGCCAGCAGCGTAAGGCCCCGAATCACTAGCGGGAGTGCAGATACGCAGTATTTT
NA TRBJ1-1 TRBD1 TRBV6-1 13 CASSEQGGTEAFF TGTGCCAGCAGTGAACAGGGGGGGACTGAAGCTTTCTTT
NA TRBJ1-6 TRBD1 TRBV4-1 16 CASSQEGTGAQSPLHF TGCGCCAGCAGCCAAGAGGGGACAGGGGCACAGTCACCCCTCCACTTT
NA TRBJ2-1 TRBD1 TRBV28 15 CASSLSGTGMNEQFF TGTGCCAGCAGTTTATCCGGGACAGGGATGAATGAGCAGTTCTTC
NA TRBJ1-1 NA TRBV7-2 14 CASSLARRNTEAFF TGTGCCAGCAGCTTAGCGCGCAGGAACACTGAAGCTTTCTTT
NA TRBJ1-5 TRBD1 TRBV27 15 CASSRGTGGDQPQHF TGTGCCAGCAGCCGCGGGACAGGGGGCGATCAGCCCCAGCATTTT
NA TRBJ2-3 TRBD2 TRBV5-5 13 CASSFTSEHTQYF TGTGCCAGCAGCTTTACTAGCGAACATACGCAGTATTTT
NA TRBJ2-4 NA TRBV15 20 CATSRDLGPWGFLAKNIQYF TGTGCCACCAGCAGAGATCTCGGACCGTGGGGATTTCTAGCCAAAAACATTCAGTACTTC
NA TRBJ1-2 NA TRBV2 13 CATAPSVGYGYTF TGTGCCACCGCTCCGTCCGTCGGCTATGGCTACACCTTC
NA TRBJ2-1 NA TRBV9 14 CASSVGGAHNEQFF TGTGCCAGCAGCGTAGGGGGGGCCCACAATGAGCAGTTCTTC